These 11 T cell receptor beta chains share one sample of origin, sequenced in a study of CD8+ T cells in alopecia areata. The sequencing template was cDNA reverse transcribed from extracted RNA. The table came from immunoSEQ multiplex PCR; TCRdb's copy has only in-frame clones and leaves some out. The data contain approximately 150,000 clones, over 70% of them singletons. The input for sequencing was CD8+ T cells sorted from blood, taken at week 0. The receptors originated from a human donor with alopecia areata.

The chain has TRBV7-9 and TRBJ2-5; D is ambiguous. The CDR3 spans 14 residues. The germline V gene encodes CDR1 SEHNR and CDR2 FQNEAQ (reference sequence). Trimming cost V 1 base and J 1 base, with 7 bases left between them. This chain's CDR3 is CASSLESSQETQYF. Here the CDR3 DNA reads TGTGCCAGCAGCTTAGAGTCGTCCCAAGAGACCCAGTACTTC.

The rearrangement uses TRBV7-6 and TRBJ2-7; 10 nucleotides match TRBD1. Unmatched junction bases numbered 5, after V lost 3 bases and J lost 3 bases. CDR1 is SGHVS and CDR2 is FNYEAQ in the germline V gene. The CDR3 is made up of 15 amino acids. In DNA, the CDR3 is TGTGCCAGCAGCTTCGGGACAGGGGTAGGCTACGAGCAGTACTTC. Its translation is CASSFGTGVGYEQYF.

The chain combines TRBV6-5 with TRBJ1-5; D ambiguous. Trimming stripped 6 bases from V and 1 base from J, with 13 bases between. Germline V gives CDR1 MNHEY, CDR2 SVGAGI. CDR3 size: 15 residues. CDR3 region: CASSQTWVSNQPQHF. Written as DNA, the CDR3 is TGTGCCAGCAGCCAGACTTGGGTGAGCAATCAGCCCCAGCATTTT.

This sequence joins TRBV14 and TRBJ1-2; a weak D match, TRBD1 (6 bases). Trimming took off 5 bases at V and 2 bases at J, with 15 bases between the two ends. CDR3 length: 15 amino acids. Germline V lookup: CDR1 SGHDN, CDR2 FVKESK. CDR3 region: CASSIRTDPNYGYTF. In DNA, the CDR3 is TGTGCCAGCAGCATCCGGACAGACCCAAACTATGGCTACACCTTC.

The DNA of the CDR3 is TGTGCCAGTAGTTTACAGGAGAACACCGGGGAGCTGTTTTTT. This translates into CASSLQENTGELFF. The J gene is TRBJ2-2, the V gene TRBV19; maybe TRBD1 (5 bases). V was pared by 5 bases and J by 1 base, with 8 bases between. Germline V gene sequence: CDR1 LNHDA, CDR2 SQIVND (reference sequence). The CDR3 runs 14 residues. Variable domain in full (rest from reference TRBV19 and TRBJ2-2): DGGITQSPKYLFRKEGQNVTLSCEQNLNHDAMYWYRQDPGQGLRLIYYSQIVNDFQKGDIAEGYSVSREKKESFPLTVTSAQKNPTAFYLCASSLQENTGELFFGEGSRLTVL.

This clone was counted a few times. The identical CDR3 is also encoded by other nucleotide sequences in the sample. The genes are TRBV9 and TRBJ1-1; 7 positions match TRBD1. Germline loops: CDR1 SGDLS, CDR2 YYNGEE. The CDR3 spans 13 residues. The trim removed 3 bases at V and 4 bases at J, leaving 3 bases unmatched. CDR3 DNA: TGTGCCAGCAGCGCCGGGACAGCCACTGAAGCTTTCTTT. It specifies CASSAGTATEAFF.

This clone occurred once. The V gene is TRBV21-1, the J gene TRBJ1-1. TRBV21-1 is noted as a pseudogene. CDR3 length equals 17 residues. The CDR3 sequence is CASSKSHRRIKNTEAFF. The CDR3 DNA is TGTGCCAGCAGCAAATCCCATAGGAGGATAAAGAACACTGAAGCTTTCTTT.

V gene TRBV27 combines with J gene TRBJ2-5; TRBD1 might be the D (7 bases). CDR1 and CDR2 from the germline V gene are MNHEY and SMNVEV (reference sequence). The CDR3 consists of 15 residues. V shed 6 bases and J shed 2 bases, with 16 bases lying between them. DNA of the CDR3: TGTGCCAGCAGCGGCGGGACAGATCATCAAGAGACCCAGTACTTC. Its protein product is CASSGGTDHQETQYF.

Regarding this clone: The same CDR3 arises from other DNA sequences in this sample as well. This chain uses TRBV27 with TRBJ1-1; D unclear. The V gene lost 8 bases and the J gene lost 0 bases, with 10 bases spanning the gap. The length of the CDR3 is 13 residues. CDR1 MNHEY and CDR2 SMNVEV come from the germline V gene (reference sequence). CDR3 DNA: TGTGCCAGCCGTGACAACCTGAACACTGAAGCTTTCTTT. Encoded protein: CASRDNLNTEAFF.

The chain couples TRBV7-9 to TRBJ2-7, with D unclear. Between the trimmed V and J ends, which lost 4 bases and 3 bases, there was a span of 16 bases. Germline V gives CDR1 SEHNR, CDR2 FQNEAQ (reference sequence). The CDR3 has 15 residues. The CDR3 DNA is TGTGCCAGCAGCTCCAAAAATGGGGTCAACTACGAGCAGTACTTC. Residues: CASSSKNGVNYEQYF. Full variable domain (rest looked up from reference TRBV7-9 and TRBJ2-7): DTGVSQNPRHKITKRGQNVTFRCDPISEHNRLYWYRQTLGQGPEFLTYFQNEAQLEKSRLLSDRFSAERPKGSFSTLEIQRTEQGDSAMYLCASSSKNGVNYEQYFGPGTRLTVT.

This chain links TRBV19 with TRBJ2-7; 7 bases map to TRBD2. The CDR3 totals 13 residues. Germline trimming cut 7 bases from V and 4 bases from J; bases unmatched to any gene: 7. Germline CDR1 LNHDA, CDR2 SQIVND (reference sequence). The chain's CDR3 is CASKETSSYEQYF. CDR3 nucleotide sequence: TGTGCCAGTAAGGAGACTAGCAGTTACGAGCAGTACTTC. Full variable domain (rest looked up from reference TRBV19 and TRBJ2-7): DGGITQSPKYLFRKEGQNVTLSCEQNLNHDAMYWYRQDPGQGLRLIYYSQIVNDFQKGDIAEGYSVSREKKESFPLTVTSAQKNPTAFYLCASKETSSYEQYFGPGTRLTVT.